This T cell receptor beta chain was identified in a study of blood T cell repertoires in COVID-19. Across the whole study: Sources were T cells, B-cell-depleted T cells, or PBMCs; the material itself was cDNA or gDNA.

Some clones are missing from TCRdb's copy, which holds only in-frame ones; the method was immunoSEQ multiplex PCR. The table lists about 69,000 clones, more than 70% of them singletons, with 40% to 50% in the top ten. CDR3 size: 15 residues. CDR1 is SQVTM and CDR2 is ANQGSEA in the germline V gene. Losses at the gene ends were 1 base for V and 0 bases for J; bases not matched to a gene: 1. The sequence came from a human donor in a cohort sampled during active COVID-19. Sequencing was carried out using peripheral blood. The chain couples TRBV29-1 to TRBJ2-1; 9 bases align to TRBD2. The DNA for the CDR3 is TGCAGCGTTGAAGTTAGCGGGAGCTCCTACAATGAGCAGTTCTTC. Its translation is CSVEVSGSSYNEQFF.